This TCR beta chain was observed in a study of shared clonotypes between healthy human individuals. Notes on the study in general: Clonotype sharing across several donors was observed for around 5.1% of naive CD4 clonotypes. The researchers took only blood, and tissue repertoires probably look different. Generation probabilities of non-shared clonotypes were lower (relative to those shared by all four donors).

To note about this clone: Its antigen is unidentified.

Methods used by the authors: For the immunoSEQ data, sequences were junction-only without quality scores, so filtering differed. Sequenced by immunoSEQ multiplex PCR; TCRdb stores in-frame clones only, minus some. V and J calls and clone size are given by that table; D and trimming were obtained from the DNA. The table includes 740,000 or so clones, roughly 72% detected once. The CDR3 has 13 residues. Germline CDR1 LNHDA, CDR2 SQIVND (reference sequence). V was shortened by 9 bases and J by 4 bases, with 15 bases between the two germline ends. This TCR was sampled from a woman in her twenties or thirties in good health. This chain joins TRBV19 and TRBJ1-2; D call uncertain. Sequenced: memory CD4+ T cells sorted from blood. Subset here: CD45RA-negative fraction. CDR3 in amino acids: CASSRTDFYGYTF. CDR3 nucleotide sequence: TGTGCCAGCTCCCGGACCGACTTCTATGGCTACACCTTC.